This is a list of T cell receptor beta chains from one sample in a study of T cell responses to AZD1222 COVID-19 vaccine. Profiled with immunoSEQ multiplex PCR; TCRdb holds only in-frame clones, not every one. The table has 150,000 to 200,000 clones, approximately 90% seen once; the top ten hold around 1.5%. This sample comprised peripheral blood, obtained on day 0 of AZD1222 vaccination. The receptor set was obtained from an adult in good health. Both conserved end residues are part of each CDR3. The D gene is left open where the match is weak. Size values are once, few and many counts, or a class for expanded clones, and some rows have none.

d_call | j_call | clone_size | v_call | cdr3_nt | cdr3_aa
- | TRBJ2-1 | once | TRBV19 | TGTGCCAGTAGTATAGAGAGGCGGTTGCAAAACAATGAGCAGTTCTTC | CASSIERRLQNNEQFF
- | TRBJ1-5 | - | TRBV10-1 | TGCGCCAGCGGAGAAAAAGAGGTGAGCCCGAATCAGCCCCAGCATTTT | CASGEKEVSPNQPQHF
TRBD2 | TRBJ2-1 | - | TRBV7-2 | TGTGCCAGCAGCTTAAAGGGACTAGCACCTACGGGGCTGTTCTTC | CASSLKGLAPTGLFF
TRBD2 | TRBJ2-2 | - | TRBV10-2 | TGCGCCAGCAGCCCCGGGGGGAGCCCCGGGGAGCTGTTTTTT | CASSPGGSPGELFF
- | TRBJ1-3 | - | TRBV30 | TGTGCCTGGAGGACTCGGGGAAGGGCTGACACCATATATTTT | CAWRTRGRADTIYF
- | TRBJ1-3 | - | TRBV4-3 | TGCGCCAGCAGCCAACCGGAGGGAGCCACTGGAAACACCATATATTTT | CASSQPEGATGNTIYF
TRBD1 | TRBJ1-2 | - | TRBV19 | TGTGCCAGTAGTATCGGACAGGCCCTTGTAAACTATGGCTACACCTTC | CASSIGQALVNYGYTF
- | TRBJ2-2 | once | TRBV28 | TGTGCCAGCAGTTTTGGGGGGGCAACCGGGGAGCTGTTTTTT | CASSFGGATGELFF
TRBD1 | TRBJ2-7 | few | TRBV30 | TGTGCCTGGAGCAGGGGGCACGAGCAGTACTTC | CAWSRGHEQYF
- | TRBJ1-2 | - | TRBV27 | TGTGCCAGCAGTTCCTCCCCGGGACGGACAAACTATGGCTACACCTTC | CASSSSPGRTNYGYTF
- | TRBJ2-1 | - | TRBV29-1 | TGCAGCTATTCTTCGAGGGGAAATGAGCAGTTCTTC | CSYSSRGNEQFF
- | TRBJ1-2 | - | TRBV19 | TGTGCCAGTAGTCGGCCAGGAGCGTTGGGGAACTATGGCTACACCTTC | CASSRPGALGNYGYTF
- | TRBJ1-2 | - | TRBV20-1 | TGCAGTGCTAGTATTAGAAACTATGGCTACACCTTC | CSASIRNYGYTF
- | TRBJ2-7 | - | TRBV30 | TGTGCCTGGAACGGGCCAAACTCCTACGAGCAGTACTTC | CAWNGPNSYEQYF
- | TRBJ2-3 | - | TRBV7-2 | TGTGCCAGCAGCTTAGTTGGGTCCGGGAGTACGCAGTATTTT | CASSLVGSGSTQYF
- | TRBJ1-1 | - | TRBV13 | TGTGCCAGCAGCTTCTCCTTAAACACTGAAGCTTTCTTT | CASSFSLNTEAFF
TRBD1 | TRBJ1-2 | - | TRBV14 | TGTGCCAGCAGCCTCCGGACAGGAGAGAAAATTAACTATGGCTACACCTTC | CASSLRTGEKINYGYTF
TRBD2 | TRBJ2-5 | once | TRBV30 | TGTGCCTGCTCCAGACTAGCGGGGGGGCCCTGGGAGACCCAGTACTTC | CACSRLAGGPWETQYF
TRBD2 | TRBJ2-1 | - | TRBV9 | TGTGCCAGCAGCGCCCCCCCCTTTGGGAGCGGGGCGAACAATGAGCAGTTCTTC | CASSAPPFGSGANNEQFF
- | TRBJ1-2 | once | TRBV7-2 | TGTGCCAGCACCCCAAGCCGAGGACTTTATGGCTACACCTTC | CASTPSRGLYGYTF
TRBD1 | TRBJ1-1 | - | TRBV9 | TGTGCCAGCAGCGTCTCCGGGACAGGGGAATGGGGCACTGAAGCTTTCTTT | CASSVSGTGEWGTEAFF
TRBD2 | TRBJ2-5 | - | TRBV2 | TGTGCCAGCAGGGCCGTAGCGGGGCGGCGGGAGACCCAGTACTTC | CASRAVAGRRETQYF
TRBD1 | TRBJ2-7 | - | TRBV18 | TGTGCCAGCTCACCCGCGGGACAGGGCTTGCCCTACGAGCAGTACTTC | CASSPAGQGLPYEQYF
TRBD2 | TRBJ2-7 | - | TRBV4-3 | TGCGCCAGCAGCCACCAGGTCGGGTGGGAGGGCCATTACGAGCAGTACTTC | CASSHQVGWEGHYEQYF
- | TRBJ2-5 | - | TRBV30 | TGTGCCTGGAGTGCGGCCATGGTGGGGACCCAGTACTTC | CAWSAAMVGTQYF
- | TRBJ1-2 | few | TRBV7-9 | TGTGCCAGCAGCTCCCGTACAGGGTGGAGCTACACCTTC | CASSSRTGWSYTF
- | TRBJ2-2 | - | TRBV5-4 | TGTGCCAGCAGCTTGGACGGCGGGGAGCTGTTTTTT | CASSLDGGELFF
TRBD2 | TRBJ2-5 | - | TRBV27 | TGTGCCAGCGCCCAGCGGGAGACAGACCAAGAGACCCAGTACTTC | CASAQRETDQETQYF
- | TRBJ2-3 | - | TRBV29-1 | TGCAGCGTTACGACAGCGCTCGGCAACACAGATACGCAGTATTTT | CSVTTALGNTDTQYF
TRBD1 | TRBJ1-2 | - | TRBV7-8 | TGTGCCAGCAGCTTAGTCTCGACAGGGCCTAACTATGGCTACACCTTC | CASSLVSTGPNYGYTF
- | TRBJ2-1 | - | TRBV11-2 | TGTGCCAGCAGCCAGGGGGGGACTCCTTACAATGAGCAGTTCTTC | CASSQGGTPYNEQFF
TRBD1 | TRBJ1-2 | - | TRBV19 | TGTGCCAGTAGGGCAACAGGGGGAATTTATGGCTACACCTTC | CASRATGGIYGYTF
- | TRBJ1-5 | - | TRBV6-1 | TGTGCCAGCAGTGACAGGGGCAATCAGCCCCAGCATTTT | CASSDRGNQPQHF
- | TRBJ2-4 | once | TRBV7-2 | TGTGCCAGCAGGGGGGGGACAGTTGAAAACATTCAGTACTTC | CASRGGTVENIQYF
TRBD1 | TRBJ1-1 | - | TRBV3-1/TRBV3-2 | TGTGCCAGCAGCCCGACAGGGACTGAGAACACTGAAGCTTTCTTT | CASSPTGTENTEAFF
- | TRBJ1-1 | - | TRBV7-9 | TGTGCCAGCAGCTTAGCACTGGCTGAAGCTTTCTTT | CASSLALAEAFF
TRBD1 | TRBJ1-5 | - | TRBV5-5 | TGTGCCAGCAGCTTGTCCGGGACAGGGCTTGGCGATCAGCCCCAGCATTTT | CASSLSGTGLGDQPQHF
TRBD1 | TRBJ2-6 | - | TRBV27 | TGTGCCAGCAGTTTGAGGGGGCTCGGGGCCAACGTCCTGACTTTC | CASSLRGLGANVLTF
- | TRBJ1-1 | - | TRBV6-1 | TGTGCCAGCAGTGAACGATTAGCGCGGGGTTTCTTT | CASSERLARGFF
- | TRBJ1-5 | - | TRBV28 | TGTGCCAGCAGTCCACCGATCAATAGCAATCAGCCCCAGCATTTT | CASSPPINSNQPQHF
- | TRBJ1-6 | once | TRBV28 | TGTGCCACCCTCGGAAGGGGGTCCTATAATTCACCCCTCCACTTT | CATLGRGSYNSPLHF
- | TRBJ2-2 | - | TRBV19 | TGTGCCAGTGGAACCGGGACCGCGAACACCGGGGAGCTGTTTTTT | CASGTGTANTGELFF
- | TRBJ1-1 | - | TRBV20-1 | TGCAGTGCTAGAGAGGGGATCATGGCTTTCTTT | CSAREGIMAFF
- | TRBJ2-7 | - | TRBV30 | TGTGCCTGGAGTGTATCCTGGGGCGGAACCTACGAGCAGTACTTC | CAWSVSWGGTYEQYF
- | TRBJ2-5 | - | TRBV7-2 | TGTGCCAGCAGCCGGCGTTCGGTAAACCAAGAGACCCAGTACTTC | CASSRRSVNQETQYF
- | TRBJ1-2 | - | TRBV27 | TGTGCCAGCAGTCCCAGGGACGTTCGAGGGGGCTACACCTTC | CASSPRDVRGGYTF
TRBD1 | TRBJ1-1 | - | TRBV30 | TGTGCCTGGGGGACAGTGAACACTGAAGCTTTCTTT | CAWGTVNTEAFF
- | TRBJ1-1 | - | TRBV5-1 | TGCGCCAGCAGCTACACGGGAGTTAGTTCTGAAGCTTTCTTT | CASSYTGVSSEAFF
TRBD1 | TRBJ2-1 | - | TRBV25-1 | TGTGCCAGCAGTGTAGGGACAGCATACAATGAGCAGTTCTTC | CASSVGTAYNEQFF
- | TRBJ1-2 | - | TRBV29-1 | TGCAGCGTTGAAGAGTGGACGGACAGCAACTATGGCTACACCTTC | CSVEEWTDSNYGYTF
- | TRBJ1-4 | - | TRBV19 | TGTGCCAGTAGTAACTACGGAGTGGGTAATGAAAAACTGTTTTTT | CASSNYGVGNEKLFF
- | TRBJ2-5 | - | TRBV30 | TGTGCCTGGAGTTGGACTCAGACAGAGACCCAGTACTTC | CAWSWTQTETQYF
TRBD2 | TRBJ2-1 | - | TRBV7-9 | TGTGCCGGGAGGGGACTTATCAATGAGCAGTTCTTC | CAGRGLINEQFF
TRBD1 | TRBJ1-1 | once | TRBV19 | TGTGCCAGTACCAACAGGAGGGACAGACTAATGAACACTGAAGCTTTCTTT | CASTNRRDRLMNTEAFF
- | TRBJ2-1 | - | TRBV7-2 | TGTGCCAGCAGCCTATGGAGGGCTGAGCAGTTCTTC | CASSLWRAEQFF
TRBD1 | TRBJ2-7 | - | TRBV6-5 | TGTGCCAGCAGAACGGGACAGGGGTCGCAGTACTTC | CASRTGQGSQYF